Below are 6 T cell receptor beta chains sequenced from a single sample in a study of cytomegalovirus exposure and HLA in healthy donors. PCR was performed using 60 Vbeta and 13 Jbeta primers. Repertoires were generated with immunoSEQ multiplex PCR, while TCRdb's copy carries only in-frame clones and drops some. Among about 83,000 clones listed, over 60% were seen once. The sequencing input was PBMCs. The receptors were gathered from a man between 60 and 75 years old in good health and CMV-seronegative.

The chain links TRBV6-4 to TRBJ1-1; possible D gene TRBD1, 6 bases. The CDR3 is 18 amino acids. Trimming pared 1 base from V and 0 bases from J, leaving 18 bases between. CDR1 is MRHNA and CDR2 is SNTAGT in the germline V gene. The CDR3 here is CASSDFWTALFVNTEAFF. In DNA form, the CDR3 reads TGTGCCAGCAGTGACTTTTGGACAGCTCTCTTCGTGAACACTGAAGCTTTCTTT.

J is TRBJ2-5 and V is TRBV6-1; tentatively, D is TRBD1 (6 bases). The better agreement between TRBJ2-7 and the DNA end casts doubt on the J call. CDR3 length: 14 residues. The germline CDR1 and CDR2 sequences are MNHNS and SASEGT. The DNA for the CDR3 is TGTGCCAGCAGTGACGGGTGGGGGCACTACGAGCAGTACTTC. Translated: CASSDGWGHYEQYF.

The rearrangement uses TRBV13 and TRBJ1-3, with TRBD1 as a possible D gene (6 bases). V gave up 1 base and J gave up 4 bases, with 11 bases separating them. This CDR3 spans 15 amino acids. The V gene's germline CDR1 is PRHDT and CDR2 FYEKMQ (reference sequence). The CDR3 region is CASSLDRVSGNTIYF. DNA of the CDR3: TGTGCCAGCAGCTTAGACAGGGTCTCCGGAAACACCATATATTTT.

In DNA form, the CDR3 reads TGTGCCAGCAGCAGGACAGCGTCCTATGGCTACACCTTC. Translating it yields CASSRTASYGYTF. This chain uses TRBV6-5 with TRBJ1-2; tentatively, D is TRBD1 (6 bases). The germline V gene encodes CDR1 MNHEY and CDR2 SVGAGI. The ends were cut back, 6 bases at V and 4 bases at J, with 12 bases in the middle. The CDR3 is 13 amino acids.

V and J are TRBV9 and TRBJ1-3, with TRBD1 matching 8 bases. Germline CDR1 and CDR2: SGDLS and YYNGEE. V shed 3 bases and J 3 bases; nucleotides not matched to a gene: 8. The CDR3 runs 16 residues. As DNA, the CDR3 is TGTGCCAGCAGCGAAGGACAGGGAAATCTTGGAAACACCATATATTTT. It specifies CASSEGQGNLGNTIYF.

This clone turned up a few times. The chain uses TRBV4-1 and TRBJ1-1, with D uncertain. From germline, CDR1 is MGHRA and CDR2 YSYEKL. CDR3 length equals 15 residues. V lost 0 bases, J lost 0 bases, and 8 bases lay in between. The CDR3 loop reads CASSQDSSLNTEAFF. CDR3 DNA sequence: TGCGCCAGCAGCCAAGATAGTTCCTTGAACACTGAAGCTTTCTTT.